This T cell receptor (beta chain) was captured by sequencing in a study of identical twins. Germline V gene sequence: CDR1 MNHEY, CDR2 SMNVEV (reference sequence). The CDR3 has 14 amino acids. Trimming removed 4 bases at V and 2 bases at J, with 10 bases between. TCRdb ran MiXCR on the 5' RACE reads and lists one entry per CDR3 protein. The profile shows some 260,000 distinct CDR3 sequences, around 15% of them singletons. This clonotype was seen only a few times. This receptor was identified in a woman aged 18-29 years in good health. The sample comprised memory (CD45RO+) T cells sorted from blood. This chain joins TRBV27 and TRBJ2-3; D remains ambiguous. CDR3 amino acids: CASSSYFPTDTQYF. The CDR3 DNA follows: TGTGCCAGCAGTTCTTATTTCCCCACAGATACGCAGTATTTT.